The next 29 T cell receptor beta chains were all read from a single sample in a study of blood T cell repertoires in COVID-19. The data were produced by immunoSEQ multiplex PCR, yet TCRdb's version contains in-frame clones alone and is incomplete. The sample holds some 83,000 clones, approximately 87% seen once. Sequencing input: peripheral blood. These TCRs come from a man older than 75 in a cohort sampled during active COVID-19.

This chain uses TRBV3-1 (or the pseudogene TRBV3-2) with TRBJ2-3; 12 nucleotides line up with TRBD2. V dropped 0 bases and J dropped 6; count of bases not matched to a gene: 7. The CDR3 has 17 amino acids. Germline V CDR1 and CDR2: LGHDT, YNNKEL (reference sequence). For the CDR3, the DNA is TGTGCCAGCAGCCAAGATGGCACTAGCGGGGGGAGGGATACGCAGTATTTT. Amino acid sequence: CASSQDGTSGGRDTQYF.

This rearrangement joins TRBV7-3 to TRBJ1-1; D may be TRBD1 (6 bases). The V gene lost 0 bases and the J gene lost 5 bases, with 7 bases spanning the gap. The V gene's germline CDR1 is SGHTA and CDR2 FQGTGA. CDR3 size: 13 residues. CDR3 residues: CASSLTQGTEAFF. In nucleotides, the CDR3 is TGTGCCAGCAGCTTAACGCAGGGGACTGAAGCTTTCTTT.

The chain uses TRBV5-1 and TRBJ1-2; the match to TRBD1 covers 9 bases. Per the germline V gene, CDR1 is SGHRS and CDR2 is YFSETQ. CDR3 length: 14 amino acids. V gave up 4 bases and J gave up 8 bases; unmatched junction bases: 9. This chain's CDR3 is CASSKGQGPEGYTF. DNA of the CDR3: TGCGCCAGCAGCAAGGGACAGGGACCGGAGGGCTACACCTTC.

The CDR3 DNA sequence: TGTGCCAGCAGCTGGAAGACTAGCGGGGGGCCTGGAGATACGCAGTATTTT. This encodes CASSWKTSGGPGDTQYF. The chain joins TRBV5-4 to TRBJ2-3, with TRBD2 matching over 13 bases. The CDR3 contains 17 residues. Germline CDR1 and CDR2: SGHNT and YYREEE (reference sequence). Losses at the gene ends were 3 bases for V and 5 bases for J; bases not matched to a gene: 9. The entire variable domain, with the rest obtained from reference TRBV5-4 and TRBJ2-3, is as follows: ETGVTQSPTHLIKTRGQQVTLRCSSQSGHNTVSWYQQALGQGPQFIFQYYREEENGRGNFPPRFSGLQFPNYSSELNVNALELDDSALYLCASSWKTSGGPGDTQYFGPGTRLTVL.

The chain couples TRBV14 to TRBJ2-7; D is ambiguous. The CDR3 extends over 12 amino acids. In germline, CDR1 is SGHDN, CDR2 FVKESK. The V and J ends lost 4 bases and 5 bases respectively, with 9 bases between them. Here the CDR3 reads CASSLFPHEQYF. The CDR3 coding sequence is TGTGCCAGCAGCCTCTTTCCCCACGAGCAGTACTTC.

The chain couples TRBV7-2 to TRBJ1-4; maybe TRBD1 (6 bases). CDR1 and CDR2 (germline): SGHTA, FQGNSA. V lost 5 bases and J 4 bases, leaving 14 bases between the germline ends. The CDR3 runs to 15 residues. The CDR3 here is CASSGGGGRNEKLFF. The CDR3 nucleotides are TGTGCCAGCAGCGGAGGGGGGGGTCGTAATGAAAAACTGTTTTTT.

This chain connects TRBV3-1 (or the pseudogene TRBV3-2) to TRBJ1-1; D is possibly TRBD1 (5 bases). This CDR3 is built from 14 residues. The germline V gene has CDR1 LGHDT and CDR2 YNNKEL (reference sequence). V was trimmed by 1 base and J by 1 base, leaving 7 bases between them. DNA of the CDR3: TGTGCCAGCAGCCAAGCAGGGTCGAACACTGAAGCTTTCTTT. Amino acid sequence: CASSQAGSNTEAFF.

The V and J genes are TRBV2 and TRBJ2-2; 8 nucleotides match TRBD1. The CDR3 has 12 amino acids. V lost 6 bases to trimming and J lost 6 bases; unmatched junction nucleotides: 0. CDR1 and CDR2 (germline): SNHLY, FYNNEI. The CDR3, as DNA: TGTGCCAGCAGACAGGGGGCCGGGGAGCTGTTTTTT. It yields the protein CASRQGAGELFF. The full variable domain, with the rest looked up from reference TRBV2 and TRBJ2-2, is EPEVTQTPSHQVTQMGQEVILRCVPISNHLYFYWYRQILGQKVEFLVSFYNNEISEKSEIFDDQFSVERPDGSNFTLKIRSTKLEDSAMYFCASRQGAGELFFGEGSRLTVL.

This clone was seen once. This sequence joins TRBV2 and TRBJ1-4; D is ambiguous. The CDR3 consists of 13 residues. Deletions cut 6 bases from V and 8 bases from J, with 13 bases between. Germline V gene data show CDR1 as SNHLY and CDR2 as FYNNEI. The CDR3 protein is CASSDPGFEKLFF. The CDR3 region has the DNA TGTGCCAGCAGCGATCCGGGTTTCGAAAAACTGTTTTTT.

V gene TRBV7-9 combines with J gene TRBJ2-1; 9 nucleotides line up with TRBD2. The CDR3 extends over 16 amino acids. Germline V gives CDR1 SEHNR, CDR2 FQNEAQ (reference sequence). V gave up 3 bases and J gave up 2 bases; unmatched junction bases: 5. CDR3 region: CASSFNPSGAYNEQFF. The CDR3 nucleotides are TGTGCCAGCAGCTTCAACCCTAGCGGGGCCTACAATGAGCAGTTCTTC. The whole variable domain, remainder taken from reference TRBV7-9 and TRBJ2-1, is DTGVSQNPRHKITKRGQNVTFRCDPISEHNRLYWYRQTLGQGPEFLTYFQNEAQLEKSRLLSDRFSAERPKGSFSTLEIQRTEQGDSAMYLCASSFNPSGAYNEQFFGPGTRLTVL.

CDR3 sequence reads: CASSPDRGSSPLHF. CDR3 bases: TGTGCCAGCTCACCGGACAGGGGTAGCTCACCCCTCCACTTT. The rearrangement uses TRBV18 and TRBJ1-6; 9 bases line up with TRBD1. V was clipped by 3 bases and J by 10 bases; unmatched bases: 4. The germline CDR1 and CDR2 sequences are KGHSH and LQKENI. The CDR3 consists of 14 residues.

The chain combines TRBV25-1 with TRBJ1-5, with no clear D. Trimming pared 8 bases from V and 7 bases from J, leaving 9 bases between. The CDR3 contains 11 residues. Germline values: CDR1 MGHDK, CDR2 SYGVNS. CDR3 nucleotides: TGTGCCAGCGGTGCGACACAGCCCCAGCATTTT. Translated: CASGATQPQHF.

This clone came up a few times. This sequence joins TRBV27 and TRBJ2-1; 7 bases map to TRBD1. This CDR3 has 17 residues. V lost 4 bases, J lost 4 bases, and 13 bases stayed unmatched. The germline gives CDR1 MNHEY, CDR2 SMNVEV (reference sequence). CDR3 region: CASSSGQVGPPYNEQFF. CDR3 DNA sequence: TGTGCCAGCAGTTCTGGACAGGTTGGGCCCCCTTACAATGAGCAGTTCTTC.

The genes are TRBV28 and TRBJ2-3; 10 nucleotides align to TRBD2. V lost 9 bases and J lost 1; bases outside the gene matches: 7. Germline V gives CDR1 MDHEN, CDR2 SYDVKM. The CDR3 sequence is 15 residues long. The CDR3 bases are TGTGCCAGTACTAGCGGGGCCGCGGGCACAGATACGCAGTATTTT. It is translated as CASTSGAAGTDTQYF.

This rearrangement joins TRBV5-1 to TRBJ1-1; no firm D call. Germline loops: CDR1 SGHRS, CDR2 YFSETQ. CDR3 length equals 15 residues. V gave up 0 bases and J gave up 6 bases, with 15 bases separating them. The CDR3 reads CASSLAAGGKPEAFF. In DNA, the CDR3 is TGCGCCAGCAGCTTGGCCGCTGGAGGAAAACCTGAAGCTTTCTTT.

The chain combines TRBV9 with TRBJ1-1, with D possibly TRBD1 on 6 matching bases. The CDR3 length is 16 residues. CDR1 and CDR2 from the germline V gene are SGDLS and YYNGEE. V dropped 4 bases and J dropped 1 base, with 17 bases sitting between them. This CDR3 is CASSPWTGTPNTEAFF. In nucleotides, the CDR3 is TGTGCCAGCAGCCCCTGGACCGGGACACCGAACACTGAAGCTTTCTTT.

The V call is TRBV12-3 or TRBV12-4, the J call TRBJ1-5, with D unclear. This CDR3 has 13 residues. V was trimmed by 6 bases and J by 8 bases, leaving 14 bases between them. CDR3 protein: CASSAGRGEPQHF. The CDR3 DNA sequence: TGTGCCAGCAGCGCCGGACGGGGAGAGCCCCAGCATTTT.

CDR3 sequence (DNA): TGTGCCAGCAGCCCCCCCAGCGGGGGGGACAATGAGCAGTTCTTC. Translated: CASSPPSGGDNEQFF. The gene calls are TRBV7-6 and TRBJ2-1; TRBD2 matches at 10 bases. The CDR3 sequence is 15 residues long. V trimming: 5 bases; J trimming: 5 bases; junction bases outside the gene matches: 6. Looked up from germline, CDR1 is SGHVS and CDR2 is FNYEAQ. The whole variable domain, remainder taken from reference TRBV7-6 and TRBJ2-1, is GAGVSQSPRYKVTKRGQDVALRCDPISGHVSLYWYRQALGQGPEFLTYFNYEAQQDKSGLPNDRFSAERPEGSISTLTIQRTEQRDSAMYRCASSPPSGGDNEQFFGPGTRLTVL.

This chain connects TRBV28 to TRBJ1-3; D is uncertain. The germline CDR1 and CDR2 sequences are MDHEN and SYDVKM. The CDR3 is 12 amino acids. Trimming stripped 10 bases from V and 3 bases from J, with 10 bases between. The CDR3, as DNA: TGTGCCACCGGAGGGAATGGAAACACCATATATTTT. Translated: CATGGNGNTIYF.

The chain joins TRBV5-1 to TRBJ1-2; 7 bases are a match to TRBD1. V gave up 0 bases and J gave up 7 bases; unmatched junction bases: 9. CDR3 length: 15 amino acids. Germline V gives CDR1 SGHRS, CDR2 YFSETQ. The CDR3 loop is CASSLATTGSGGYTF. The CDR3 bases are TGCGCCAGCAGCTTGGCGACGACAGGGTCCGGTGGCTACACCTTC.

The chain employs TRBV27 and TRBJ1-1; D gene ambiguous. Germline V lookup: CDR1 MNHEY, CDR2 SMNVEV (reference sequence). This CDR3 is 13 amino acids long. V was clipped by 6 bases and J by 7 bases, with 15 bases between them. The CDR3 DNA reads as TGTGCCAGCAGGCTGACCATGGGAGGTGAAGCTTTCTTT. Protein: CASRLTMGGEAFF.

The CDR3 region is CASSPIQGTGELFF. The CDR3 region has the DNA TGTGCCAGCAGCCCGATACAGGGGACCGGGGAGCTGTTTTTT. The chain uses TRBV11-2 and TRBJ2-2, with 7 bases matching TRBD1. V lost 5 bases to trimming and J lost 5 bases; unmatched junction nucleotides: 5. Germline V gene sequence: CDR1 SGHAT, CDR2 FQNNGV. The CDR3 extends over 14 amino acids. Filled out from reference TRBV11-2 and TRBJ2-2, the complete variable domain reads EAGVAQSPRYKIIEKRQSVAFWCNPISGHATLYWYQQILGQGPKLLIQFQNNGVVDDSQLPKDRFSAERLKGVDSTLKIQPAKLEDSAVYLCASSPIQGTGELFFGEGSRLTVL.

This chain joins TRBV19 and TRBJ2-2; TRBD1 agrees at 11 bases. The length of the CDR3 is 16 residues. Per germline, CDR1 LNHDA and CDR2 SQIVND (reference sequence). Germline trimming cut 8 bases from V and 5 bases from J; bases unmatched to any gene: 10. Here the CDR3 DNA reads TGTGCCAGTCGGAAATGGACAGGGGGCAAGACCGGGGAGCTGTTTTTT. Protein sequence: CASRKWTGGKTGELFF.

The chain employs TRBV27 and TRBJ1-2; D is perhaps TRBD1 (6 bases). Germline-derived CDR1 and CDR2 are MNHEY and SMNVEV (reference sequence). The CDR3 consists of 14 residues. V shed 2 bases and J shed 6 bases, with 13 bases lying between them. CDR3 nucleotides: TGTGCCAGCAGTTTAACAGGGTTGGGGAATGGCTACACCTTC. As protein: CASSLTGLGNGYTF.

The chain is built from TRBV7-3 and TRBJ2-3; weak D call: TRBD1 (5 bases). Germline CDR1 reads SGHTA; CDR2 reads FQGTGA. Between the trimmed V and J ends, which lost 4 bases and 3 bases, there was a span of 8 bases. The CDR3 is 13 residues long. CDR3 DNA: TGTGCCAGCAGCTCGTCAGGGACAGATACGCAGTATTTT. It yields the protein CASSSSGTDTQYF.

This chain connects TRBV5-4 to TRBJ2-5; TRBD2 aligns across 8 bases. V gave up 4 bases and J gave up 4 bases; unmatched junction bases: 15. Germline V gene data show CDR1 as SGHNT and CDR2 as YYREEE (reference sequence). The CDR3 loop spans 17 amino acids. The CDR3 sequence is CASSPGVSGNHRETQYF. CDR3 DNA: TGTGCCAGCAGCCCCGGGGTTAGCGGGAATCACCGAGAGACCCAGTACTTC.

The rearrangement uses TRBV29-1 and TRBJ2-5; a possible D gene is TRBD2 (5 bases). Germline V gives CDR1 SQVTM, CDR2 ANQGSEA. The length of the CDR3 is 14 residues. Trimming took off 1 base at V and 5 bases at J, with 14 bases between the two ends. The CDR3 DNA is TGCAGCGTTGAAGTCGTCCGGGGTCGGGAGACCCAGTACTTC. It yields the protein CSVEVVRGRETQYF.

This rearrangement joins TRBV7-2 to TRBJ1-1; D ambiguous. V was trimmed by 1 base and J by 0 bases, leaving 9 bases between them. CDR1 is SGHTA and CDR2 is FQGNSA in the germline V gene. The CDR3 length is 15 residues. The CDR3 region has the DNA TGTGCCAGCAGCTTAGGCGGAGGGATGAACACTGAAGCTTTCTTT. Translation gives CASSLGGGMNTEAFF.

V is TRBV5-1 and J is TRBJ2-1, with TRBD2 matching 15 bases. The CDR3 runs 17 residues. The V and J ends lost 1 base and 7 bases, in that order; junction bases with no gene match: 6. Per germline, CDR1 SGHRS and CDR2 YFSETQ. The CDR3: CASSLRTSGGARNEQFF. DNA of the CDR3: TGCGCCAGCAGCTTGAGGACTAGCGGGGGGGCGCGAAATGAGCAGTTCTTC.